This TCR beta chain was obtained from a study of T cells in tuberculosis. As concerns this clone: Its antigen is currently unknown.

Germline V gene lookup returns CDR1 MGHRA and CDR2 YSYEKL. The CDR3 extends over 17 amino acids. Deletions cut 2 bases from V and 5 bases from J, with 19 bases between. The study, taken as a whole, reports: Using the GMM-specific repertoire gave more than 85% accuracy versus approximately 70% with motifs.

Profiling relied on immunoSEQ multiplex PCR, and the TCRdb table lists in-frame clones only, not all of them. The sample shows some 34,000 clones, approximately 93% of them seen only once. V gene TRBV4-1 combines with J gene TRBJ1-3; the D gene is possibly TRBD1 (6 bases). The sample consisted of PBMCs. This TCR was recovered from a donor between 10 and 29 years old with latent tuberculosis or without tuberculosis infection. CDR3 sequence (DNA): TGCGCCAGCAGCCAACCGCTACAGGGTCCCATTAGAAACACCATATATTTT. This sequence encodes CASSQPLQGPIRNTIYF.